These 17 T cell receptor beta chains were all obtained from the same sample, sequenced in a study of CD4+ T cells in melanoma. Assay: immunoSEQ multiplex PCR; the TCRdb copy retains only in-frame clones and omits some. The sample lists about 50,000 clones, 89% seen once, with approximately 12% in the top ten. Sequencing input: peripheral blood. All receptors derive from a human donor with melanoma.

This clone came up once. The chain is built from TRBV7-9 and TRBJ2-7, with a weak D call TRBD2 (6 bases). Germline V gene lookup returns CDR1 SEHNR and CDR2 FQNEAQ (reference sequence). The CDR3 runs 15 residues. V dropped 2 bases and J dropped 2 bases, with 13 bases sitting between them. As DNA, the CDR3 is TGTGCCAGCAGCTTAAGGGGACTCTCTGCCTACGAGCAGTACTTC. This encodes CASSLRGLSAYEQYF.

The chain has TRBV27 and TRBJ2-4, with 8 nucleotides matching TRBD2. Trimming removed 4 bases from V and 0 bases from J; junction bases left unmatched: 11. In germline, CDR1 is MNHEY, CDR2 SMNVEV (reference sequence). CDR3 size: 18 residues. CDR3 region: CASSSKPGGVIAKNIQYF. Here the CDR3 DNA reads TGTGCCAGCAGTTCTAAACCGGGGGGGGTGATAGCCAAAAACATTCAGTACTTC.

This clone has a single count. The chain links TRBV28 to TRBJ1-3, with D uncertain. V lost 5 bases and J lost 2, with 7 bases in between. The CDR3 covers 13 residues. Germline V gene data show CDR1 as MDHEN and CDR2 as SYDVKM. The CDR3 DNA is TGTGCCAGCAGTGGATGGGCTGGAAACACCATATATTTT. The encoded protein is CASSGWAGNTIYF.

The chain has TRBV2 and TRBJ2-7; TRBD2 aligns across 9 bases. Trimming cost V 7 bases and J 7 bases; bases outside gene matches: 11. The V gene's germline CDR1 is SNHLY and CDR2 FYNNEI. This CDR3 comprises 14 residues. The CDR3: CASTYQRGVKEQYF. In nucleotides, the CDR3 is TGTGCCAGCACCTACCAGCGGGGGGTGAAAGAGCAGTACTTC. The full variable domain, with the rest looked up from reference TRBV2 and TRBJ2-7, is EPEVTQTPSHQVTQMGQEVILRCVPISNHLYFYWYRQILGQKVEFLVSFYNNEISEKSEIFDDQFSVERPDGSNFTLKIRSTKLEDSAMYFCASTYQRGVKEQYFGPGTRLTVT.

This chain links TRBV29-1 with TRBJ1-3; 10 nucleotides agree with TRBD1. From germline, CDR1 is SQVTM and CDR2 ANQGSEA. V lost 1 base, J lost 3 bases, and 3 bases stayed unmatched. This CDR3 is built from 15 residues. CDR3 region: CSVEVGQGGGNTIYF. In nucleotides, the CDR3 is TGCAGCGTTGAAGTTGGACAGGGGGGTGGAAACACCATATATTTT.

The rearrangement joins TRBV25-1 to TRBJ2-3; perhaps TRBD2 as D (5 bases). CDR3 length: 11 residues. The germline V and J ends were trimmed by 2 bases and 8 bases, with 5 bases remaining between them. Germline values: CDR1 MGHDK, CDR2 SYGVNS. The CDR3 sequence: CASSEGGTQYF. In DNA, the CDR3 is TGTGCCAGCAGTGAAGGAGGTACGCAGTATTTT. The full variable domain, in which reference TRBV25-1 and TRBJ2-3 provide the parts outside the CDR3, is EADIYQTPRYLVIGTGKKITLECSQTMGHDKMYWYQQDPGMELHLIHYSYGVNSTEKGDLSSESTVSRIRTEHFPLTLESARPSHTSQYLCASSEGGTQYFGPGTRLTVL.

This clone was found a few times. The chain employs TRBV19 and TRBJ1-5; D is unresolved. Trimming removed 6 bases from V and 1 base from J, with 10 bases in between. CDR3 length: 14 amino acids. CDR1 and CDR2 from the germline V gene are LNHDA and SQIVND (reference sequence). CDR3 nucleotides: TGTGCCAGTAGATCAGAGGGAAGCAATCAGCCCCAGCATTTT. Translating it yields CASRSEGSNQPQHF. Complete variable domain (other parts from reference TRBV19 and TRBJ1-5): DGGITQSPKYLFRKEGQNVTLSCEQNLNHDAMYWYRQDPGQGLRLIYYSQIVNDFQKGDIAEGYSVSREKKESFPLTVTSAQKNPTAFYLCASRSEGSNQPQHFGDGTRLSIL.

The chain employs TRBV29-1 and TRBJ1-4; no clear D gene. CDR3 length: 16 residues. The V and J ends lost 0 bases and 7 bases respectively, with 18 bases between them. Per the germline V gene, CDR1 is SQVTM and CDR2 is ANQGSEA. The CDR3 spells CSVEDPATREVEKLFF. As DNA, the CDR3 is TGCAGCGTTGAAGATCCCGCCACCCGTGAAGTTGAAAAACTGTTTTTT.

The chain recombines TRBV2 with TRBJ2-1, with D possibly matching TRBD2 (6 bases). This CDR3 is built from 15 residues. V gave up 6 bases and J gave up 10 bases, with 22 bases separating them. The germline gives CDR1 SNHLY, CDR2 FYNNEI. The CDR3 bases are TGTGCCAGCAGGCGACTAGACTCTCTATTAGAGGAGCAGTTCTTC. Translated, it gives CASRRLDSLLEEQFF.

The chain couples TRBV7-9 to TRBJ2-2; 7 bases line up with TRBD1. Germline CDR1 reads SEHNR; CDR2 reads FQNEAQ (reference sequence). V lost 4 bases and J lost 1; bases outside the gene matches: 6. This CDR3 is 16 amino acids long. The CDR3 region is CASSSPAGGNTGELFF. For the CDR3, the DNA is TGTGCCAGCAGCTCACCAGCAGGGGGGAACACCGGGGAGCTGTTTTTT.

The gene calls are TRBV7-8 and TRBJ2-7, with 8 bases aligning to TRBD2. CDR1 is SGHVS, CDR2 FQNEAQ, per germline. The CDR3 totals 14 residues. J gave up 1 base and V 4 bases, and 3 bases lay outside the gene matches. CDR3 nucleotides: TGTGCCAGCAGCTACACTAGCGGATCCTACGAGCAGTACTTC. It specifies CASSYTSGSYEQYF. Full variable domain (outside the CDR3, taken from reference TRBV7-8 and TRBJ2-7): GAGVSQSPRYKVAKRGQDVALRCDPISGHVSLFWYQQALGQGPEFLTYFQNEAQLDKSGLPSDRFFAERPEGSVSTLKIQRTQQEDSAVYLCASSYTSGSYEQYFGPGTRLTVT.

CDR3 residues: CASSLGTGTYNSPLHF. The DNA of the CDR3 is TGCGCCAGCAGCCTAGGAACAGGGACCTATAATTCACCCCTCCACTTT. The chain recombines TRBV4-1 with TRBJ1-6, with a possible D match to TRBD1 (6 bases). Germline V gene lookup returns CDR1 MGHRA and CDR2 YSYEKL. The CDR3 sequence is 16 residues long. Trimming cost V 4 bases and J 2 bases, with 12 bases left between them.

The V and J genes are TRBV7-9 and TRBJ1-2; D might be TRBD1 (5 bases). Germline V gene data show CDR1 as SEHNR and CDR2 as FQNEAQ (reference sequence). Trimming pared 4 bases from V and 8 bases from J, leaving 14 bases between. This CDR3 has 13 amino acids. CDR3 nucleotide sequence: TGTGCCAGCAGCTCGCCGGAGCGGGACGGCTACACCTTC. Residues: CASSSPERDGYTF.

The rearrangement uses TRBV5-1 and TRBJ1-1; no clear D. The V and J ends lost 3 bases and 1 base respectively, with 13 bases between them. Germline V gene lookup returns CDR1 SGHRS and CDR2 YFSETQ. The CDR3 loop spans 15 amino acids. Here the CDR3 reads CASSSPDMGNTEAFF. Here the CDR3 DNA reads TGCGCCAGCAGCTCGCCAGACATGGGGAACACTGAAGCTTTCTTT.

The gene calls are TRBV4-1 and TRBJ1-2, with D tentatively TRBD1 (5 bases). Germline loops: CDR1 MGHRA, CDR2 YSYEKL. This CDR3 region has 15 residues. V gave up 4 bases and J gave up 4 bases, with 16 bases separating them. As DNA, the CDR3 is TGCGCCAGCAGCCCGGTTGACAGAGACATCTATGGCTACACCTTC. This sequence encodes CASSPVDRDIYGYTF.

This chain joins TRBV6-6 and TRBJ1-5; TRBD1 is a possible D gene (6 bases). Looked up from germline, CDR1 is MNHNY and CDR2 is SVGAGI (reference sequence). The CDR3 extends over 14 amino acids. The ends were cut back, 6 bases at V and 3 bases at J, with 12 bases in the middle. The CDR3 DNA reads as TGTGCCAGCAGCCAGGACAGACACAATCAGCCCCAGCATTTT. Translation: CASSQDRHNQPQHF.

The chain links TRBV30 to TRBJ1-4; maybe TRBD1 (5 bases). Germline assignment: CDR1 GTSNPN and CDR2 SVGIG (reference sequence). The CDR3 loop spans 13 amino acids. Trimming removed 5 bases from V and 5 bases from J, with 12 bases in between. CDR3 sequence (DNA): TGTGCCTGGGCGAACCCAGGGAATGAAAAACTGTTTTTT. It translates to CAWANPGNEKLFF.